A selection of T cell receptor beta chains follows, all from one sample in a study of blood T cell repertoires in COVID-19. Using immunoSEQ multiplex PCR, the repertoire was profiled, and TCRdb retains in-frame clones only, with some absent. The data contain about 53,000 clones, around 80% of them seen just once; the ten biggest clones take up 14% to 15%. Input material: peripheral blood. Receptors were obtained from a human donor with active or convalescent COVID-19. The donor label of this sample is uncertain. Both conserved end residues are trimmed from each CDR3.

>TRBJ1-5|14|TRBV12-5
ASGTGGEFGNQPQH
>TRBJ2-3|15|TRBV6-2/TRBV6-3
ASSRYRTSGNTDTQY
>TRBJ1-6|14|TRBV5-4
ASSPGTGDRNSPLH
>TRBJ2-1|17|TRBV7-3
ASSTRVVSGRASYNEQF
>TRBJ2-7|12|TRBV2
ASKPTSGKGEQY
>TRBJ2-1|13|TRBV27
ASARTGSSYNEQF
>TRBJ2-7|12|TRBV28
ASSLGLATYEQY
>TRBJ2-5|12|TRBV7-9
ASSPTSGQETQY
>TRBJ1-1|12|TRBV3-1/TRBV3-2
ASRVGQMNTEAF
>TRBJ2-1|14|TRBV19
ASSIYGGGINNEQF
>TRBJ1-5|12|TRBV30
APRRKACNQPQH
>TRBJ2-5|12|TRBV6-5
ASSPGHGMETQY
>TRBJ2-7|16|TRBV6-1
ASSDPGGLAEKTYEQY
>TRBJ1-5|13|TRBV6-5
ASSSGTGGRQPQH
>TRBJ2-5|10|TRBV2
ASSYSQETQY
>TRBJ2-7|13|TRBV6-5
ASRASGRSSYEQY
>TRBJ2-3|12|TRBV7-9
ASSLGQTPDTQY
>TRBJ2-3|9|TRBV30
AWSEGWEGY
>TRBJ1-1|13|TRBV27
ASSSNRDRNTEAF
>TRBJ1-1|12|TRBV19
ASSTYYTGTEAF
>TRBJ2-1|11|TRBV10-3
AISESPIDEQF
>TRBJ1-5|10|TRBV2
ASSERRQPQH
>TRBJ1-5|12|TRBV28
ASRGGHGNQPQH
>TRBJ1-2|12|TRBV7-3
ASSSSAGGYGYT
>TRBJ1-5|14|TRBV4-1
ASSQESTGGGEPQH
>TRBJ2-1|12|TRBV29-1
SGSRQSGHNEQF
>TRBJ2-1|14|TRBV18
ASSPGLAGVFDEQF
>TRBJ2-7|10|TRBV5-6
ASSLVGVEQY
>TRBJ1-4|14|TRBV5-1
ASSSRGTGTNEKLF
>TRBJ2-7|10|TRBV12-3/TRBV12-4
ASRRQVSEQY
>TRBJ1-6|15|TRBV5-4
ASRSGQGGSYNSPLH
>TRBJ2-1|12|TRBV6-2/TRBV6-3
ASSRTSGTGEQF
>TRBJ2-7|13|TRBV5-1
ASSPQITAPYEQY
>TRBJ1-1|14|TRBV5-1
ASSNDPGLSNTEAF
>TRBJ2-1|15|TRBV4-3
ASSHDRDSFSYNEQF
>TRBJ1-4|14|TRBV7-3
ASSLQGPGTNEKLF
>TRBJ2-7|15|TRBV19
ASSIKQGGSDIREQY
>TRBJ1-1|13|TRBV14
ASSQDYGGYTEAF
>TRBJ2-1|13|TRBV5-8
ASRHLGSSYNEQF
>TRBJ2-3|15|TRBV27
ASRTAGAVGSTDTQY
>TRBJ2-7|12|TRBV30
AWNSGSGAYEQY
>TRBJ1-3|14|TRBV9
ASSGSGAPSGNTIY
>TRBJ2-5|15|TRBV5-4
ASSEWRALAGIETQY
>TRBJ1-2|12|TRBV10-2
ASRDRDRAYGYT
>TRBJ2-5|14|TRBV9
ASSVGGSGRGETQY
>TRBJ2-1|14|TRBV5-1
ASSRRQGSSYNEQF